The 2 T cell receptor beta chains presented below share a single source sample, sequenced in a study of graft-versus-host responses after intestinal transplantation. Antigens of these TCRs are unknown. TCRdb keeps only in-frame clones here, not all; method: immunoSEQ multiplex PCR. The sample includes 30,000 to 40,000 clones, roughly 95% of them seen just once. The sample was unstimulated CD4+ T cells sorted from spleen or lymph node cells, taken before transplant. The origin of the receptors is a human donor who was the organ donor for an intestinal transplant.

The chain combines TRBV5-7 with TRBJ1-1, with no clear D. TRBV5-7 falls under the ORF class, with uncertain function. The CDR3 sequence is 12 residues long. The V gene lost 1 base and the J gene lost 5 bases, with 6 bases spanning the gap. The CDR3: CASSLIRTEAFF. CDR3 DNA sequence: TGTGCCAGCAGCTTGATCAGGACTGAAGCTTTCTTT.

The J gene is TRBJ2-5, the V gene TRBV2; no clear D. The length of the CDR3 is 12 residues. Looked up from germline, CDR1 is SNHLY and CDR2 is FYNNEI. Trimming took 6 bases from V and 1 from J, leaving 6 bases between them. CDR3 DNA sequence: TGTGCCAGCAGGAAAGTCCAAGAGACCCAGTACTTC. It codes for CASRKVQETQYF.